This TCR beta chain was observed in a study of blood T cell repertoires in COVID-19. As for the study in general: Italy, Spain and the United States were the sources of the convalescent and acute COVID-19 samples. In each case, the material was cDNA or gDNA derived from T cells, B-cell-depleted T cells, or PBMCs.

This clone was counted between two and nine times. How the authors handled the data: Reference gene primers were amplified, and this amplification served to estimate nucleated cell counts. Generated by immunoSEQ multiplex PCR, the TCRdb table keeps only in-frame clones and is missing some. Clone size and V and J calls were adopted from that table, with D and trimming inferred from the DNA. The sample lists some 250,000 clones, about 79% seen once, with over 7.5% in the top ten. This CDR3 region has 12 residues. In germline, CDR1 is MNHNY, CDR2 SVGAGI (reference sequence). Trimming pared 6 bases from V and 2 bases from J, leaving 8 bases between.

The sample was peripheral blood. The TCR comes from a woman older than 75 with acute or convalescent COVID-19. The chain links TRBV6-6 to TRBJ2-7; possibly TRBD2 for D (5 bases). The CDR3 DNA reads as TGTGCCAGCAGGTCCGGGGCCTACGAGCAGTACTTC. This translates into CASRSGAYEQYF.